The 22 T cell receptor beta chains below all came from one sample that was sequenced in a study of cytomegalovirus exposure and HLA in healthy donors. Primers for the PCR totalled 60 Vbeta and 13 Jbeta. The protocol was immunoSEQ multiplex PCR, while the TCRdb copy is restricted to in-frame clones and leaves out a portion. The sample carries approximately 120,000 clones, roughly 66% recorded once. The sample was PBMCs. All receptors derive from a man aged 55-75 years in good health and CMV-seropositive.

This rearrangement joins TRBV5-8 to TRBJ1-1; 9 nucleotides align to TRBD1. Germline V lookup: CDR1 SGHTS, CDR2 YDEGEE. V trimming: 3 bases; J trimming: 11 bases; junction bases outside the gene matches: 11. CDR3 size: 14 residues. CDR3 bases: TGTGCCAGCAGCTCCGGGGGGACAGGGATAATCGCTTTCTTT. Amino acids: CASSSGGTGIIAFF.

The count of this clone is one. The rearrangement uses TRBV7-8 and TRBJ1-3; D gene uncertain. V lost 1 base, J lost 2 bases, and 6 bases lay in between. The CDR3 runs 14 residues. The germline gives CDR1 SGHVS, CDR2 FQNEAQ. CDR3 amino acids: CASSLGIAGNTIYF. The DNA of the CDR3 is TGTGCCAGCAGCTTAGGAATAGCTGGAAACACCATATATTTT.

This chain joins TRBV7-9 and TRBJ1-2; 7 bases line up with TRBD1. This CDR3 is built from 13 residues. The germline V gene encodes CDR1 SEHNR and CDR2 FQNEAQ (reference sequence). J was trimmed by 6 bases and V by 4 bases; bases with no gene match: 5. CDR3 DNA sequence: TGTGCCAGCAGCTCCGGACAGGCCGATGGCTACACCTTC. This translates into CASSSGQADGYTF.

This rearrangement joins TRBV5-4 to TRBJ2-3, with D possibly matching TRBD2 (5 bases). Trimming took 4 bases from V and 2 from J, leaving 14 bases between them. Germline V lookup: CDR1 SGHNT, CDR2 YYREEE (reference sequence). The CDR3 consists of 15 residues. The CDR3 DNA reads TGTGCCAGCAGCACGGGCGGGTGGGACACAGATACGCAGTATTTT. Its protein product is CASSTGGWDTDTQYF.

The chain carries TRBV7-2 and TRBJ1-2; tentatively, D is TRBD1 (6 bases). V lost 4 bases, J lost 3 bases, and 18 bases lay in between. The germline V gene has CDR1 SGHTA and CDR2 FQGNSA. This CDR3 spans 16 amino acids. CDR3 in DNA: TGTGCCAGCAGCTCCTCACCCGGGACATACGACTATGGCTACACCTTC. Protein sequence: CASSSSPGTYDYGYTF.

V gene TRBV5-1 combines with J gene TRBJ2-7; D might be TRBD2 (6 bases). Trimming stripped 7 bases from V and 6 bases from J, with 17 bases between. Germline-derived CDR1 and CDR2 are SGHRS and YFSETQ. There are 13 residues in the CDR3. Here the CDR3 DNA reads TGCGCCAGCGCTCGGAGGGGAAGACCCGAGCAGTACTTC. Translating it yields CASARRGRPEQYF.

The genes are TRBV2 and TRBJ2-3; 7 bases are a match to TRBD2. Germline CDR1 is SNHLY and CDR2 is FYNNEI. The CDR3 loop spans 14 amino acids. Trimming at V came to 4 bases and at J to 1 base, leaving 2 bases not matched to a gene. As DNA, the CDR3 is TGTGCCAGCAGTGTGCTAGCGGGCACAGATACGCAGTATTTT. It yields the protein CASSVLAGTDTQYF.

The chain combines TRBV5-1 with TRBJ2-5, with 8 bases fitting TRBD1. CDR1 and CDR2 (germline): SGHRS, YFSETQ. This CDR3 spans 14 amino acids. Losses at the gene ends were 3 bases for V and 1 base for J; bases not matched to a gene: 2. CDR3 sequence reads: CASSWGQAQETQYF. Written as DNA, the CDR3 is TGCGCCAGCAGCTGGGGACAGGCCCAAGAGACCCAGTACTTC.

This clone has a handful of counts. CDR3 DNA: TGCGCCAGCAGCGCGGGACTGGGCACCAATGAAAAACTGTTTTTT. Translating it yields CASSAGLGTNEKLFF. This chain joins TRBV5-1 and TRBJ1-4; D might be TRBD1 (5 bases). CDR3 size: 15 residues. With 4 bases removed from V and 5 bases from J, the gap between germline ends came to 15 bases. CDR1 SGHRS and CDR2 YFSETQ come from the germline V gene.

As DNA, the CDR3 is TGTGCCAGCAGCCGGACAGGGGGGGAGACCCAGTACTTC. This translates into CASSRTGGETQYF. The chain has TRBV6-5 and TRBJ2-5; 10 bases line up with TRBD1. Germline CDR1 and CDR2: MNHEY and SVGAGI. CDR3 length: 13 residues. V trimming: 6 bases; J trimming: 5 bases; junction bases outside the gene matches: 3.

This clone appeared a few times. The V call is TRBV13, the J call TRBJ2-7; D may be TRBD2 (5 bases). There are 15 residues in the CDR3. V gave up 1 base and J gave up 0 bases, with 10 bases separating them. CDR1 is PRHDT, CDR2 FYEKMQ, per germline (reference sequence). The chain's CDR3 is CASSLVAEDSYEQYF. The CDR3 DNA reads TGTGCCAGCAGCTTAGTGGCGGAGGACTCCTACGAGCAGTACTTC.

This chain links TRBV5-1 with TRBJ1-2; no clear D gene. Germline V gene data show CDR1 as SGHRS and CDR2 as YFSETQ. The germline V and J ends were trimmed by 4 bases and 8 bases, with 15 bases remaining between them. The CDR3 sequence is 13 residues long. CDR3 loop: CASSTPEDRGYTF. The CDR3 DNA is TGCGCCAGCAGCACCCCCGAGGATAGGGGCTACACCTTC.

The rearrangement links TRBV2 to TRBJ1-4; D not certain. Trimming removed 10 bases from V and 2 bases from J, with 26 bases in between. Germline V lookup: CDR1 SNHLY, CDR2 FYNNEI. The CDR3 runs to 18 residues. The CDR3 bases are TGTGCCACCGACTCTTCTTCAGCGGGGTTGGCGACTAATGAAAAACTGTTTTTT. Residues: CATDSSSAGLATNEKLFF.

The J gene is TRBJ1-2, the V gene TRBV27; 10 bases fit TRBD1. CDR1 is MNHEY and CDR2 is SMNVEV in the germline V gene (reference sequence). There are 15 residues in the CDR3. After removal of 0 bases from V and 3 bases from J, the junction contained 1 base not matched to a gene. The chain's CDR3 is CASSLSGQGHYGYTF. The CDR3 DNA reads TGTGCCAGCAGTTTATCGGGACAGGGGCACTATGGCTACACCTTC.

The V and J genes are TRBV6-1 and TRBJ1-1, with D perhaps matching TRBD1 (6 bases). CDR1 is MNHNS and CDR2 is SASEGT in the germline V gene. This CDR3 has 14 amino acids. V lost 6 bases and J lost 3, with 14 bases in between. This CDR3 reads CASREGEGYTEAFF. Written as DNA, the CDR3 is TGTGCCAGCAGGGAGGGGGAGGGGTACACTGAAGCTTTCTTT.

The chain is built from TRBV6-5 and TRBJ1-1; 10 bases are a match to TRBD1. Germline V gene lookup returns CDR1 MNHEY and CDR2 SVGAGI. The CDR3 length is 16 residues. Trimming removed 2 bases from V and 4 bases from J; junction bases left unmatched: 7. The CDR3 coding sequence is TGTGCCAGCAGTTACGAGGGGACAGGGGTGTTCACTGAAGCTTTCTTT. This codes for CASSYEGTGVFTEAFF.

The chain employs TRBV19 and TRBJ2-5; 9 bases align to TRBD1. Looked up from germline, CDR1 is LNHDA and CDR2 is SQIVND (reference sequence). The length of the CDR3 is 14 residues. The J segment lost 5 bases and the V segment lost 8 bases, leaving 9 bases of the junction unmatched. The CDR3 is CASAFTGGAETQYF. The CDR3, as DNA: TGTGCCAGTGCTTTTACAGGGGGCGCGGAGACCCAGTACTTC.

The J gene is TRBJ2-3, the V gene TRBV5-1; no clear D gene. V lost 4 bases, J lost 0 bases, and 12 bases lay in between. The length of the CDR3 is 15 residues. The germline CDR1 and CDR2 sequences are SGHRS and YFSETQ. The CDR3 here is CASSLMVESTDTQYF. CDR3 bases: TGCGCCAGCAGCCTGATGGTAGAGAGCACAGATACGCAGTATTTT.

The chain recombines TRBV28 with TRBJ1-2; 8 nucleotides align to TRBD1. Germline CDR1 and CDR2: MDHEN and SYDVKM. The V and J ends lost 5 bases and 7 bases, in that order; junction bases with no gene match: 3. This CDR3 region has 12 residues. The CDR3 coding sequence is TGTGCCAGCAGTCAGGGGGCTGGTGGCTACACCTTC. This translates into CASSQGAGGYTF.

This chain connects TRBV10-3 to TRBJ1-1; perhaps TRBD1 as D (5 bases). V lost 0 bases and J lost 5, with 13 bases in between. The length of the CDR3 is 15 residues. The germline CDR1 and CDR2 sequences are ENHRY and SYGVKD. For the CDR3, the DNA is TGTGCCATCAGTGAGTCCCACAGGTTAGGAACTGAAGCTTTCTTT. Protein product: CAISESHRLGTEAFF.

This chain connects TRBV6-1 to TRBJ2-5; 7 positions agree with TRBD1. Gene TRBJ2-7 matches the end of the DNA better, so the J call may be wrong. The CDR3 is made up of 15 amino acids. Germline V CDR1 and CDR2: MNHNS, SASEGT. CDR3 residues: CASSRTGDEKYEQYF. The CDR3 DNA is TGTGCCAGCAGTCGAACAGGGGATGAAAAGTACGAGCAGTACTTC.

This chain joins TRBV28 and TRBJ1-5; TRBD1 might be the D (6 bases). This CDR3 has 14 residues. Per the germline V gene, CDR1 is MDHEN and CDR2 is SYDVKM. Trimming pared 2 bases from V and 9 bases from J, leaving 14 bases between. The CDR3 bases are TGTGCCAGCAGTTTACAGGGGACCGGTTGGCCCCAGCATTTT. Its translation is CASSLQGTGWPQHF.